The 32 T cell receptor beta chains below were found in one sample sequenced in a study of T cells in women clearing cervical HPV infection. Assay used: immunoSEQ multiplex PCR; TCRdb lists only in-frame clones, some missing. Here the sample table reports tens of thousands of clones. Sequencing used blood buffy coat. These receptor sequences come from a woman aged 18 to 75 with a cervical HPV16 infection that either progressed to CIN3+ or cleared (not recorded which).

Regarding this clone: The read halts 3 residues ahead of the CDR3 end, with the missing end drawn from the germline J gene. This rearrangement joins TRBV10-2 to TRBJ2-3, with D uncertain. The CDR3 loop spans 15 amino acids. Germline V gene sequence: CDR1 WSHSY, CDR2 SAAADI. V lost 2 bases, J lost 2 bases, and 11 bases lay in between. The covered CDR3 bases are TGCGCCAGCAGTGAGCAGGAACGTCCCACAGATACG. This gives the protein CASSEQERPTDT. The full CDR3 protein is CASSEQERPTDTQYF.

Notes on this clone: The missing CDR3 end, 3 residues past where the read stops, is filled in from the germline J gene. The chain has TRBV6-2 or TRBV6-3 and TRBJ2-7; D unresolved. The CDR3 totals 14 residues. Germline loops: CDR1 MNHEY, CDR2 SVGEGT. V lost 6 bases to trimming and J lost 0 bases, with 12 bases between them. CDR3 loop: CASSPVGTSYEQYF. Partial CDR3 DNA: TGTGCCAGCAGCCCTGTCGGTACCTCCTACGAG.

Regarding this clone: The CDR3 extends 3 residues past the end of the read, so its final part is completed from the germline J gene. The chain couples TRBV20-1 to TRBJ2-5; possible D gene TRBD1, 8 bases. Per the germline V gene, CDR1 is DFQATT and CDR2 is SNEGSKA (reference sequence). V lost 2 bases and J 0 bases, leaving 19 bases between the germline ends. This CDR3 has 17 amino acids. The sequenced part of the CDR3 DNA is TGCAGTGCTAGATTTGCACAGGGGGGGCAAGACCAAGAGACC. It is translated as CSARFAQGGQDQET. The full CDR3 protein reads CSARFAQGGQDQETQYF.

CDR3 in amino acids: CSVFASGGGEQYF. The sequenced CDR3 bases are TGCAGCGTTTTCGCTAGCGGGGGGGGCGAG. The rearrangement links TRBV29-1 to TRBJ2-7, with TRBD2 matching 12 bases. Sequencing ends 3 residues short of the CDR3 end; the germline J gene provides the rest. From germline, CDR1 is SQVTM and CDR2 ANQGSEA. This CDR3 spans 13 amino acids. The V gene end was trimmed by 5 bases and the J gene end by 6 bases; junction bases not matched to a gene: 5.

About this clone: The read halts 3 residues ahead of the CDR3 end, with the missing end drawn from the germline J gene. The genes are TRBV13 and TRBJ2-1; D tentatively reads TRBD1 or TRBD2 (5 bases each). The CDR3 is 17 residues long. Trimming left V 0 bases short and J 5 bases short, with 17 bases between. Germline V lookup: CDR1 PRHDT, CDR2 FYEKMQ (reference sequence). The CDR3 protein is CASSLGFGNRKNNEQFF. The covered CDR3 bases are TGTGCCAGCAGCTTAGGCTTCGGGAACAGGAAAAACAATGAG.

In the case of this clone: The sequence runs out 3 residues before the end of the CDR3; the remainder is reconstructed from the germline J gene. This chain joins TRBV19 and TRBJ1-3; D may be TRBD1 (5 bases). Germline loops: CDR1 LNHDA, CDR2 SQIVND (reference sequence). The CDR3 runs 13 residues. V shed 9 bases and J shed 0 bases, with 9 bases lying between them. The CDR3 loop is CASRVSSGNTIYF. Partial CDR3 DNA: TGTGCCAGCAGGGTCTCCTCTGGAAACACC.

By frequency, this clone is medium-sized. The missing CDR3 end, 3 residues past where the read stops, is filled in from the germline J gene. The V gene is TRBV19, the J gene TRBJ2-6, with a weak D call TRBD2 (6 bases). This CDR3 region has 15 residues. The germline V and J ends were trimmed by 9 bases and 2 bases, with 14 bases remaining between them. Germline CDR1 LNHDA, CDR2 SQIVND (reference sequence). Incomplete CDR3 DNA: TGTGCCAGCACCCCTACGGGGGCTGGGGCCAACGTC. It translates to CASTPTGAGANV. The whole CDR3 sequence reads CASTPTGAGANVLTF.

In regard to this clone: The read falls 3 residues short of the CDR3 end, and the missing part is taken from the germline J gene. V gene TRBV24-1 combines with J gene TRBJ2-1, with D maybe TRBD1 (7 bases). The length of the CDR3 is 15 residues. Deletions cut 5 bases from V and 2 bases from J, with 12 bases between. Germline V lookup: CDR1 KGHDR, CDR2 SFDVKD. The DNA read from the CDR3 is TGTGCCACCAGTGGCCCAGGGGGGACCTACAATGAG. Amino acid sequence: CATSGPGGTYNE. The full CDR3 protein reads CATSGPGGTYNEQFF.

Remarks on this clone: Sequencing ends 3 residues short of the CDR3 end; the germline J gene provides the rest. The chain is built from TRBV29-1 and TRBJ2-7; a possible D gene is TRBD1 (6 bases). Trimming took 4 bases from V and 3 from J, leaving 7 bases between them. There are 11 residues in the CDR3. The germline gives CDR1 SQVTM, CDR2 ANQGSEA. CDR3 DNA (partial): TGCAGCGTTGGGACAGACTACGAG. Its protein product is CSVGTDYE. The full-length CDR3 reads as CSVGTDYEQYF.

This CDR3 reads CASSRNQANEKLFF. The CDR3 bases that were read are TGTGCCAGCAGTAGAAACCAGGCTAATGAAAAA. The rearrangement links TRBV2 to TRBJ1-4, with D unclear. Read sequence stops 3 residues before the CDR3 end, and the germline J gene provides the missing end. Germline assignment: CDR1 SNHLY and CDR2 FYNNEI. V lost 5 bases and J 3 bases, leaving 10 bases between the germline ends. The CDR3 consists of 14 residues.

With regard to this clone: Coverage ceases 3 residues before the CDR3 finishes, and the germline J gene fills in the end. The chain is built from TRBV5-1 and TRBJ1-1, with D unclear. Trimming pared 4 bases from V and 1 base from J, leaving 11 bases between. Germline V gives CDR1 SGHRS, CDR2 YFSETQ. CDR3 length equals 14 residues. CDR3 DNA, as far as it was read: TGCGCCAGCAGCCGAAGGGCAGAGAACACTGAA. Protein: CASSRRAENTE. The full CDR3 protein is CASSRRAENTEAFF.

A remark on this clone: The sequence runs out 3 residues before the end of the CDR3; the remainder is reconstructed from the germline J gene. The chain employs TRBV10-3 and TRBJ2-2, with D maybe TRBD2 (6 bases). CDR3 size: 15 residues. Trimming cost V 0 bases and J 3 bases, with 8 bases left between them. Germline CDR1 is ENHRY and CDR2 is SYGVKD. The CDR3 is CAISESGTYTGELFF. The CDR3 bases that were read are TGTGCCATCAGTGAGTCTGGGACTTACACCGGGGAG.

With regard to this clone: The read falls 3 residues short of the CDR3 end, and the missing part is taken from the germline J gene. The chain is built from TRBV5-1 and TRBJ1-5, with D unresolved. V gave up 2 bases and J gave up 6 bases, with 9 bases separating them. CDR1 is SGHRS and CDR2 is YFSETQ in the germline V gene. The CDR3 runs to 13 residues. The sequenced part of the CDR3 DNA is TGCGCCAGCAGCTTAAACCGGGGTCAGCCC. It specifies CASSLNRGQP. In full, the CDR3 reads CASSLNRGQPQHF.

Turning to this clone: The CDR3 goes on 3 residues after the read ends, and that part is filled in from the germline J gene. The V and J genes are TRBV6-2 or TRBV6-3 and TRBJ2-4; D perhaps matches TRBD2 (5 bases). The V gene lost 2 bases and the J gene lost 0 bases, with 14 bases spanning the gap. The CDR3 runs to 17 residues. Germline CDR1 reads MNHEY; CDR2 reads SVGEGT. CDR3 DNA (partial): TGTGCCAGCAGTTACGCGCCCTCAGCGGTAGCCAAAAACATT. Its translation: CASSYAPSAVAKNI. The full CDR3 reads CASSYAPSAVAKNIQYF.

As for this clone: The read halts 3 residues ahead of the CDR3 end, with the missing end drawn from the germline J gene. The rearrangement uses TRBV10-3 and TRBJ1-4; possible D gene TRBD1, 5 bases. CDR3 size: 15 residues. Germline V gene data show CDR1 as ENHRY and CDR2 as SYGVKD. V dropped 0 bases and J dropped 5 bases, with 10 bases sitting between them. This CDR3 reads CAISESMGGNEKLFF. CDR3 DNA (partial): TGTGCCATCAGTGAGTCGATGGGGGGGAATGAAAAA.

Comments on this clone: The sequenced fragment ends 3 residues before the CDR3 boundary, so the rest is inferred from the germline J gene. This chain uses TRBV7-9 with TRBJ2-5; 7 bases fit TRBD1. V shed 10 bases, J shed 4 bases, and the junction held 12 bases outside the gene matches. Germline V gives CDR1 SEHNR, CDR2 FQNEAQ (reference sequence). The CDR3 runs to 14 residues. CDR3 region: CAIPKGGVGETQYF. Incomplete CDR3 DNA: TGTGCCATACCAAAAGGGGGCGTGGGAGAGACC.

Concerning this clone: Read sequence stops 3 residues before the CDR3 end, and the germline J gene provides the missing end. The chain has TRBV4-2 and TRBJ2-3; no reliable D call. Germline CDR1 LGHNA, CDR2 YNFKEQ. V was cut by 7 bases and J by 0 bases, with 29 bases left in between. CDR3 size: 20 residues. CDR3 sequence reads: CASNHPTSPPAGHSTDTQYF. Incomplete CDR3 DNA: TGTGCCAGCAACCACCCCACCTCTCCCCCGGCAGGTCATAGCACAGATACG.

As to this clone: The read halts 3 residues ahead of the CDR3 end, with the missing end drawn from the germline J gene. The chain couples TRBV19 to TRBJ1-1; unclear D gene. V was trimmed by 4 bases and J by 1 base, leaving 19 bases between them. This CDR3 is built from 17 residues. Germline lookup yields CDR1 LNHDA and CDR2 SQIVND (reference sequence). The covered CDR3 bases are TGTGCCAGTAGTAGGCCAGAGGACTCCCCAGCGAACACTGAA. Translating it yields CASSRPEDSPANTE. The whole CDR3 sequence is CASSRPEDSPANTEAFF.

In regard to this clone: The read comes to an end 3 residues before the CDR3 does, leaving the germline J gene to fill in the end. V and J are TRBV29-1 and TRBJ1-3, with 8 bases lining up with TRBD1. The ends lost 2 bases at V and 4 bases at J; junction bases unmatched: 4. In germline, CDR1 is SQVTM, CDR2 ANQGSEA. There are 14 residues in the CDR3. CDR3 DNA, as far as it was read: TGCAGCGTTGAATACAGGGGGTCCGGAAACACC. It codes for CSVEYRGSGNT. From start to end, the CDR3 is CSVEYRGSGNTIYF. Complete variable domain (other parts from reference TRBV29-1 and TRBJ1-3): SAVISQKPSRDICQRGTSLTIQCQVDSQVTMMFWYRQQPGQSLTLIATANQGSEATYESGFVIDKFPISRPNLTFSTLTVSNMSPEDSSIYLCSVEYRGSGNTIYFGEGSWLTVV.

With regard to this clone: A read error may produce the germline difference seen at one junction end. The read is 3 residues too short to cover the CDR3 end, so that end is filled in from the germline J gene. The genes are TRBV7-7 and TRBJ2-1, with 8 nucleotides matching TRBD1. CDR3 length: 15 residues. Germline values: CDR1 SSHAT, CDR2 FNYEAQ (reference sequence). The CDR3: CASSRGQGSYNEQFF. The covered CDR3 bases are TGTGCTAGCAGCCGTGGACAGGGCTCCTACAATGAG.

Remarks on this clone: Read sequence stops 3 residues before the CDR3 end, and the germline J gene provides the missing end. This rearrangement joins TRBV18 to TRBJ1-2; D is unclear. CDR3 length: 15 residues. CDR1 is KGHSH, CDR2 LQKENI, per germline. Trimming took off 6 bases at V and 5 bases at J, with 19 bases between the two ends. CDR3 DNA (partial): TGTGCCAGCTCTCCCTCAGGAGCCTTGGGTTATGGC. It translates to CASSPSGALGYG. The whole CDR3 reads CASSPSGALGYGYTF.

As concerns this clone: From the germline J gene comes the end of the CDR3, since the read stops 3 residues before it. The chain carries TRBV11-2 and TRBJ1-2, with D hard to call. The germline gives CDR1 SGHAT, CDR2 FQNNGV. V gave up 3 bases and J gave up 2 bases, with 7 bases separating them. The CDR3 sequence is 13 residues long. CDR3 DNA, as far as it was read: TGTGCCAGCAGCTTGGGCAGCAACTATGGC. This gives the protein CASSLGSNYG. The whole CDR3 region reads CASSLGSNYGYTF. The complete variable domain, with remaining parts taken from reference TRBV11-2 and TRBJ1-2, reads EAGVAQSPRYKIIEKRQSVAFWCNPISGHATLYWYQQILGQGPKLLIQFQNNGVVDDSQLPKDRFSAERLKGVDSTLKIQPAKLEDSAVYLCASSLGSNYGYTFGSGTRLTVV.

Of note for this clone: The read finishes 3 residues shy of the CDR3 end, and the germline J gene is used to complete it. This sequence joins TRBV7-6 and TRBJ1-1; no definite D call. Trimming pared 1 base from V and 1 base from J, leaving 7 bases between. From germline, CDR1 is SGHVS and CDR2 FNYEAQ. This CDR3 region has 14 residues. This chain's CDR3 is CASSLGPRNTEAFF. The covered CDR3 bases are TGTGCCAGCAGCTTAGGTCCCAGGAACACTGAA.

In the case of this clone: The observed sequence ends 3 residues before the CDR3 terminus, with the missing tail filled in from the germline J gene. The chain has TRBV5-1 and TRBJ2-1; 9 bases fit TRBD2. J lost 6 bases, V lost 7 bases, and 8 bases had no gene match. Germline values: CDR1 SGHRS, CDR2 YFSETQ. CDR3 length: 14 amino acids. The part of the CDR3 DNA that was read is TGCGCCAGCCAAATAGCGGGAGCAGTCAATGAG. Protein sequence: CASQIAGAVNE. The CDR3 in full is CASQIAGAVNEQFF.

The CDR3 bases that were read are TGCAGTGCTAGGAAAAACAGGAACACTGAA. Protein: CSARKNRNTE. The full-length CDR3 reads as CSARKNRNTEAFF. The chain is built from TRBV20-1 and TRBJ1-1, with D hard to call. The DNA ends 3 residues before the CDR3 does, and the rest of the CDR3 is filled in from the germline J gene. V was shortened by 3 bases and J by 1 base, with 9 bases between the two germline ends. Germline V CDR1 and CDR2: DFQATT, SNEGSKA (reference sequence). The CDR3 spans 13 residues.

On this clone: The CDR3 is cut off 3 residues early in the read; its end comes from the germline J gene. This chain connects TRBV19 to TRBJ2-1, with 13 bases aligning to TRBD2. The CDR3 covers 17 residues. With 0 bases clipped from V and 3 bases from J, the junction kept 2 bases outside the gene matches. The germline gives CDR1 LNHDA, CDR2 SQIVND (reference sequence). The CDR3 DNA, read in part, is TGTGCCAGTAGTATAGAGGGACTAGCGGGAAACTACAATGAG. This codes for CASSIEGLAGNYNE. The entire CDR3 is CASSIEGLAGNYNEQFF.

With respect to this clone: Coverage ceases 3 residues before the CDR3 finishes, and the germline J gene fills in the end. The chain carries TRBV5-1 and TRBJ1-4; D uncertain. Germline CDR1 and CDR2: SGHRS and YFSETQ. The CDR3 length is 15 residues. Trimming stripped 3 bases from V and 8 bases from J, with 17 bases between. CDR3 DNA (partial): TGCGCCAGCAGCTCCCCCGGGTCAGCGGGGGAAAAA. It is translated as CASSSPGSAGEK. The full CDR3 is CASSSPGSAGEKLFF.

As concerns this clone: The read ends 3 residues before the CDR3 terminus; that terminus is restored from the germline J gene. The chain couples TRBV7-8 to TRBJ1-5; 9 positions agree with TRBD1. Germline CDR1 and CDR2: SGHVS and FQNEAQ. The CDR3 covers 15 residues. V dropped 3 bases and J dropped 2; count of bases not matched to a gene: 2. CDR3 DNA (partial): TGTGCCAGCAGCTTTACAGGGGGCGGCAATCAGCCC. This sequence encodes CASSFTGGGNQP. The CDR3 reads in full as CASSFTGGGNQPQHF.

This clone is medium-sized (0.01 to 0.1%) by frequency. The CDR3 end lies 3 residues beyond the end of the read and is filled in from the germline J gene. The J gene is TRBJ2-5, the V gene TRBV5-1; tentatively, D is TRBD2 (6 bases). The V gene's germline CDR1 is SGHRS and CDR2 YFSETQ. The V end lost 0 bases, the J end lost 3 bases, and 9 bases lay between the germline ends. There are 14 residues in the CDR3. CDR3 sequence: CASSLVLAEETQYF. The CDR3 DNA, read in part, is TGCGCCAGCAGCTTGGTTTTAGCGGAAGAGACC.

Incomplete CDR3 DNA: TGTGCCAGCAGTCCACTCAGGGTGAGTGGAAACACC. It specifies CASSPLRVSGNT. The CDR3 in full is CASSPLRVSGNTIYF. V and J are TRBV2 and TRBJ1-3; a weak D match, TRBD1 (5 bases). The read halts 3 residues ahead of the CDR3 end, with the missing end drawn from the germline J gene. Germline lookup yields CDR1 SNHLY and CDR2 FYNNEI. V was trimmed by 5 bases and J by 3 bases, leaving 14 bases between them. CDR3 length: 15 residues.

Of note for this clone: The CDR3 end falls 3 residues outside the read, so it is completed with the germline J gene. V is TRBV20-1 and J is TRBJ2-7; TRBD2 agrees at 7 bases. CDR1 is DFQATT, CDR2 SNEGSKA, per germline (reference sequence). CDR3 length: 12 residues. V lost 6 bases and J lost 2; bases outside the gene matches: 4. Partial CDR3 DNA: TGCAGTGCAGCCGGGACTACCTACGAG. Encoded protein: CSAAGTTYE. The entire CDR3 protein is CSAAGTTYEQYF.

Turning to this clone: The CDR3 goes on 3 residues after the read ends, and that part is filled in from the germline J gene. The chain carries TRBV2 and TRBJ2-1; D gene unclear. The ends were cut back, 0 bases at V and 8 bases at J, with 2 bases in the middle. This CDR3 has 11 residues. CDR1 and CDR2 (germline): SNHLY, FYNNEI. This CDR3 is CASSEADEQFF. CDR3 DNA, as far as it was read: TGTGCCAGCAGTGAAGCCGATGAG.